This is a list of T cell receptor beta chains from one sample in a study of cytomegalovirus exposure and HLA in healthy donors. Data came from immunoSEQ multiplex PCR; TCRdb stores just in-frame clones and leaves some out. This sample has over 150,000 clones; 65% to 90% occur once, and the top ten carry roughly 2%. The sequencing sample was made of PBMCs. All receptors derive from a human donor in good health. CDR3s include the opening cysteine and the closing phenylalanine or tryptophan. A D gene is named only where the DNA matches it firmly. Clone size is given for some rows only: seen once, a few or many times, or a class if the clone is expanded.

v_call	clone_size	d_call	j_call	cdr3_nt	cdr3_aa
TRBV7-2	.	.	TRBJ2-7	TGTGCCAGCAGCAATTTCGGCGGAGGTTACGAGCAGTACTTC	CASSNFGGGYEQYF
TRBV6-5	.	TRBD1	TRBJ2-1	TGTGCCAGCACCAATGACAGGGGAGGTGAGCAGTTCTTC	CASTNDRGGEQFF
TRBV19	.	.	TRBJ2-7	TGTGCCAGTAGTATCCCCGGGGGCTACGAGCAGTACTTC	CASSIPGGYEQYF
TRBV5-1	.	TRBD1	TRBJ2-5	TGCGCCAGCTGTATGGACAGGGAAGAGACCCAGTACTTC	CASCMDREETQYF
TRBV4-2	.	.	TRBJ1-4	TGTGCCAGCAGCCCGAATGAAAAACTGTTTTTT	CASSPNEKLFF
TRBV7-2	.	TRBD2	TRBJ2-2	TGTGCCAGCAGCTTAGTGGGCGGGGGGGCCGCCGGGGAGCTGTTTTTT	CASSLVGGGAAGELFF
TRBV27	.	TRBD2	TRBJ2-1	TGTGCCAGCAGTTTCGGGACTAGCGGCAATGAGCAGTTCTTC	CASSFGTSGNEQFF
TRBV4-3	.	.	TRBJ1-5	TGCGCCAGCAGCCAAGATGCAGGGGCGATCAATCAGCCCCAGCATTTT	CASSQDAGAINQPQHF
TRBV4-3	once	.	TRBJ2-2	TGCGCCAGCAGCCAAGAGAGGGCGACCGGGGAGCTGTTTTTT	CASSQERATGELFF
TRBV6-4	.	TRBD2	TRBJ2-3	TGTGCCAGCAGTGACGAGCGGGGGGGCCGGACAGATACGCAGTATTTT	CASSDERGGRTDTQYF
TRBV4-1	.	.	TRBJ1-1	TGCGCCAGCAGCCAACCCGAACTCGGCACTGAAGCTTTCTTT	CASSQPELGTEAFF
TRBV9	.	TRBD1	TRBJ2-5	TGTGCCAGCAGCGAGAGGGGACAGAATCAAGAGACCCAGTACTTC	CASSERGQNQETQYF
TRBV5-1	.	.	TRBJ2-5	TGCGCCAGCAGCTTGGGACAGCTCTCCCAAGAGACCCAGTACTTC	CASSLGQLSQETQYF
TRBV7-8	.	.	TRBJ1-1	TGTGCCAGCATCGAGCTTAGGAGGGGTTCAGGGTTGCTGGAAATGAACACTGAAGCTTTCTTT	CASIELRRGSGLLEMNTEAFF
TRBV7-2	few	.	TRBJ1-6	TGTGCCAGCAGTCGGGTCGGACAGATACATTCACCCCTCCACTTT	CASSRVGQIHSPLHF
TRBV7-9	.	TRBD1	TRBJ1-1	TGTGCCAGCAGTCGAGGACAGGGCAACACTGAAGCTTTCTTT	CASSRGQGNTEAFF
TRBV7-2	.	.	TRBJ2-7	TGTGCCAGCAGCCAAACGCCCGGCTACGAGCAGTACTTC	CASSQTPGYEQYF
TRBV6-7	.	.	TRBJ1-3	TGTGCCAGCAGTTACGTACTAAGTAACTCTGGAAACACCATATATTTT	CASSYVLSNSGNTIYF
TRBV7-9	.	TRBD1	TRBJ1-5	TGTGCCAGCAGCCAGGGGGGTAATCAGCCCCAGCATTTT	CASSQGGNQPQHF
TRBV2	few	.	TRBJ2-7	TGTGCCACTAGTTGGAGCTCCTACGAGCAGTACTTC	CATSWSSYEQYF
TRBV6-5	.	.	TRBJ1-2	TGTGCCAGCAGTTACAAGGGGGACTATGGCTACACCTTC	CASSYKGDYGYTF
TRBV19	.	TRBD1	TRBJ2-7	TGTGCCAGTAGTCCAGCCCGGGACAGTTTCTACGAGCAGTACTTC	CASSPARDSFYEQYF
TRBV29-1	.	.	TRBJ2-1	TGCAGCTCCCGGGACAATGAGCAGTTCTTC	CSSRDNEQFF
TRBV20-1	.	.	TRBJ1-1	TGCAGTGCGGAGCGCAACACTGAAGCTTTCTTT	CSAERNTEAFF
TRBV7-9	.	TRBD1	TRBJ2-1	TGTTCCAGCAGCTTAGCGGTTGGGACAGGGTTTTACAATGAGCAGTTCTTC	CSSSLAVGTGFYNEQFF
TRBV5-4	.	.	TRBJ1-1	TGTGCCATGGGCCGACTATACACTGAAGCTTTCTTT	CAMGRLYTEAFF
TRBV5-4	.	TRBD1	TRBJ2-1	TGTGCCAGCAGCTTAAGGACAGGCCCCTACAATGAGCAGTTCTTC	CASSLRTGPYNEQFF
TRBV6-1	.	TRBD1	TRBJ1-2	TGTGCCATCGACAGGGAGTATGGCTACACCTTC	CAIDREYGYTF
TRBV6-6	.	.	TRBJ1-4	TGTGCCAGCAGCCCCGGGGGGGTGGCGGAAAAACTGTTTTTT	CASSPGGVAEKLFF
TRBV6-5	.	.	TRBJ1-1	TGTGCCAGCAGTTACAGGGTGGAGGGCACTGAAGCTTTCTTT	CASSYRVEGTEAFF
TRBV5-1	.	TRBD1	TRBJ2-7	TGCGCCAGCAGCGACGGGACAGGGAGGAACGAGCAGTACTTC	CASSDGTGRNEQYF
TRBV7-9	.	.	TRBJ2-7	TGTTCCAGCGGAACAGGGAACTACGAGCAGTACTTC	CSSGTGNYEQYF
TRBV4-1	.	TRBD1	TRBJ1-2	TGCGCCAGCAGCCAAGTTCAGGGGGCCTATGGCTACACCTTC	CASSQVQGAYGYTF
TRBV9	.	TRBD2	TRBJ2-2	TGTGCCAGCAGCTCTACTAGCGGGGGGGCCGGGGAGCTGTTTTTT	CASSSTSGGAGELFF
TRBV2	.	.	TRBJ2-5	TGTGCCAGCACACGAGGTAACGAAGAGACCCAGTACTTC	CASTRGNEETQYF
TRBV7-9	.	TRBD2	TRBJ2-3	TGTGCCAGCAGCGCCGACGGAGCGGGGGGATCTGATACGCAGTATTTT	CASSADGAGGSDTQYF
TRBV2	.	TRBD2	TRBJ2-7	TGTGCCAGCAGTGGTAATAGGGAGGGCGAGCAGTACTTC	CASSGNREGEQYF
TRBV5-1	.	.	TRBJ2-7	TGCGCCAGTCGGGACTTAAGCTCCTACGAGCAGTACTTC	CASRDLSSYEQYF
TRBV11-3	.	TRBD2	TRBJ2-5	TGTGCCAGCAGCGCGCAGTGGCGGGGGGGGCATGGGACCCAGTACTTC	CASSAQWRGGHGTQYF
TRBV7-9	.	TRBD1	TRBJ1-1	TGTGCCAGCAGCTCGACGACAGGGGCGGTAGCTTTCTTT	CASSSTTGAVAFF
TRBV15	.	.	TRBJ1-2	TGTGCCACCAGCAGGGGAGGGCTGAGCTATGGCTACACCTTC	CATSRGGLSYGYTF
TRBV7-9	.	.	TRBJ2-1	TGTGCCAGCAAGGGTAGGGCGACTACCAACCATGAGCAGTTCTTC	CASKGRATTNHEQFF
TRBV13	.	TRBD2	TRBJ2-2	TGTGCCAGCAGACGCGTTCTAGCGGGGGGGCCCGGCGGGGAGCTGTTTTTT	CASRRVLAGGPGGELFF
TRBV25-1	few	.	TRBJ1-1	TGTGCCACGAGGGAGAACACTGAAGCTTTCTTT	CATRENTEAFF
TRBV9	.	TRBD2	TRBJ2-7	TGTGCCAGCAGCGTTGGGACTAGCGGGGGCCAGCAGTACTTC	CASSVGTSGGQQYF
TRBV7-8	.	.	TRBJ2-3	TGTGCCAGCAGCTTAGCGAGACTGCCCCTAGATACGCAGTATTTT	CASSLARLPLDTQYF
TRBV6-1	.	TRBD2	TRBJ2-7	TGTGCCAGCAGTGAGCCTAGCGGGGGGCCATACAGCTCCTACGAGCAGTACTTC	CASSEPSGGPYSSYEQYF
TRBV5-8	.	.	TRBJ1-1	TGTGCCAGCAGCTTGGAGGTGACAGATAACACTGAAGCTTTCTTT	CASSLEVTDNTEAFF
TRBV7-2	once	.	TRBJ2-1	TGTGCCAGCAGCTTAGCGCAGGGGACCTACAATGAGCAGTTCTTC	CASSLAQGTYNEQFF
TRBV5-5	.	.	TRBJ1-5	TGTGCCAGCAGCTTGGGTCCGGGGAGCAATCAGCCCCAGCATTTT	CASSLGPGSNQPQHF
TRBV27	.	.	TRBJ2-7	TGTGCCAGCAGTTTAGGCAGGGTGCACGAGCAGTACTTC	CASSLGRVHEQYF
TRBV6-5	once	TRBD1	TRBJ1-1	TGTGCCAGCAGCCCTCGGGACAGGGGGCACACTGAAGCTTTCTTT	CASSPRDRGHTEAFF
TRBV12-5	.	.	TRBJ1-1	TGTGCTAGTGGTTTGGTAACTGGGCCTGAAGCTTTCTTT	CASGLVTGPEAFF
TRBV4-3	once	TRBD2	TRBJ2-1	TGCGCCAGCAGCTACCGCGGACTAGCGGGGGGGCCGAGTCTTTTCAATGAGCAGTTCTTC	CASSYRGLAGGPSLFNEQFF
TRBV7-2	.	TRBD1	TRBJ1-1	TGTGCCAGCAGCTCGGGACAGGACACTGAAGCTTTCTTT	CASSSGQDTEAFF
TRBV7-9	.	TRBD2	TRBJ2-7	TGTGCCAGCAGCTTCCCGGGACTAGCAGTATACGAGCAGTACTTC	CASSFPGLAVYEQYF
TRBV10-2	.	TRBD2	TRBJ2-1	TGCGCCAGCGGAAAGACTAGCGGGGCTAACAATGAGCAGTTCTTC	CASGKTSGANNEQFF
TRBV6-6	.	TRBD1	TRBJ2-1	TGTGCCGGACGGGGACAGAGCTACAATGAGCAGTTCTTC	CAGRGQSYNEQFF
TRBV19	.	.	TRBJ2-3	TGTGCCAGTAGTAACTGGTCCGGTACGCAGTATTTT	CASSNWSGTQYF